This T cell receptor (beta chain) was identified in a study of vaccination and CD4 T cells after COVID-19. In the case of this clonotype: The antigen remains unidentified.

Treatment defined: approximately 11-day PBMC culture with coronavirus spike peptide pools or control peptides (ViraFEST assay). One should note that the unexposed donor's CD4+ T cells were collected before the COVID-19 pandemic (2011-2018). CD4+ T cells that had been cultured provided DNA sequenced with the Oncomine TCR Beta short-read assay. In this case, cultured CD4+ T cells provided the extracted genomic DNA. TCRdb re-derived calls from the PCR reads in MiXCR, one entry per CDR3 protein. The data hold some 8,000 distinct CDR3 sequences, with over 25% observed a single time. Sequenced sample: CD4+ T cells from blood, cultured in vitro. The TCR was taken from a human donor in good health.

The CDR3 spells CSARILPGLAGGHDEQFF. CDR3 in DNA: TGCAGTGCTAGGATTTTACCGGGACTAGCGGGAGGGCATGATGAGCAGTTCTTC. The V gene is TRBV20-1, the J gene TRBJ2-1, with TRBD2 identical over 16 bases. Germline trimming cut 3 bases from V and 8 bases from J; bases unmatched to any gene: 13. The germline CDR1 and CDR2 sequences are DFQATT and SNEGSKA (reference sequence). The CDR3 is 18 residues long.